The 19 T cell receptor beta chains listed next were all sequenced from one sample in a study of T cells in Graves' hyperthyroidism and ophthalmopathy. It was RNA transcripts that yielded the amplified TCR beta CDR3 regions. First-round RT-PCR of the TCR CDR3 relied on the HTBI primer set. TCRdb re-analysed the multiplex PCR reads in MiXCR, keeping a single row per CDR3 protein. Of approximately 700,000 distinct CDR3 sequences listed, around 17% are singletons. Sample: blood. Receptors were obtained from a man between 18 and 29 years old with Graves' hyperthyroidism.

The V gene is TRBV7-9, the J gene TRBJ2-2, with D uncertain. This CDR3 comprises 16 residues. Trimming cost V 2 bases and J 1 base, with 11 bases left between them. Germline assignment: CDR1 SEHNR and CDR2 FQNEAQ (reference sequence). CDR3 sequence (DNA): TGTGCCAGCAGCTTATTTGGCAGACAGAACACCGGGGAGCTGTTTTTT. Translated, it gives CASSLFGRQNTGELFF.

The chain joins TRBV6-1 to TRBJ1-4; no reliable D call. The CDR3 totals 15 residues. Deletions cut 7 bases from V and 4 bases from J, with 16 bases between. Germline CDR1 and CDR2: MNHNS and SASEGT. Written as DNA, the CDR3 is TGTGCCAGCACCAGGAGCAGCAGCGTTAATGAAAAACTGTTTTTT. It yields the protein CASTRSSSVNEKLFF.

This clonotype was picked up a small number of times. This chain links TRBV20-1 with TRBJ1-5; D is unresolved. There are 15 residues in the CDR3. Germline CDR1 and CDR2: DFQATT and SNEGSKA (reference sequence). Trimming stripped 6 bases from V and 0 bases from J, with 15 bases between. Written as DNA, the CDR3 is TGCAGTGCGACCGGGTCTCTTCATAGCAATCAGCCCCAGCATTTT. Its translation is CSATGSLHSNQPQHF.

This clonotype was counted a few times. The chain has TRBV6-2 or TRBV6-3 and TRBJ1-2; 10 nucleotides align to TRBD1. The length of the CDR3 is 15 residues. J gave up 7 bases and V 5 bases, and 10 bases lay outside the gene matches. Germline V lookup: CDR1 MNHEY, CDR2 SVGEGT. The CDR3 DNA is TGTGCCAGCAGTCACCCCGACAGGGGGCGAGGTGGCTACACCTTC. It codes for CASSHPDRGRGGYTF.

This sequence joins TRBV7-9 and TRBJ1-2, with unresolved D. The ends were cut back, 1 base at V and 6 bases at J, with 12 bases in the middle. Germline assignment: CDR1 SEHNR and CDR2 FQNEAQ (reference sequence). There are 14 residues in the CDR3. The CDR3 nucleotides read TGTGCCAGCAGCTTAGTTCCAGTCGCCGATGGCTACACCTTC. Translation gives CASSLVPVADGYTF.

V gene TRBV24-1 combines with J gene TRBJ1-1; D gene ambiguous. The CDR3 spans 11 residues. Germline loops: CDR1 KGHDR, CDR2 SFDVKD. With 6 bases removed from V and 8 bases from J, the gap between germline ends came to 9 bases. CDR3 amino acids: CATSYSGEAFF. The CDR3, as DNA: TGTGCCACCAGTTACTCTGGAGAAGCTTTCTTT.

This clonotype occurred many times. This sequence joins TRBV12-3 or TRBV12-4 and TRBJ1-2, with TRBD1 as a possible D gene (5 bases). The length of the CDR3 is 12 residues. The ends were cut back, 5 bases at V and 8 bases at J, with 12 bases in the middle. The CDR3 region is CASSLPGSGYTF. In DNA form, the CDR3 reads TGTGCCAGCAGTCTCCCAGGGAGCGGCTACACCTTC.

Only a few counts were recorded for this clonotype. The CDR3 bases are TGTGCCAGCAGCTTAGATTGGCAGGCTGAAGCTTTCTTT. It encodes CASSLDWQAEAFF. This chain joins TRBV11-2 and TRBJ1-1; D gene uncertain. Germline values: CDR1 SGHAT, CDR2 FQNNGV. CDR3 size: 13 residues. The germline V and J ends were trimmed by 0 bases and 6 bases, with 8 bases remaining between them.

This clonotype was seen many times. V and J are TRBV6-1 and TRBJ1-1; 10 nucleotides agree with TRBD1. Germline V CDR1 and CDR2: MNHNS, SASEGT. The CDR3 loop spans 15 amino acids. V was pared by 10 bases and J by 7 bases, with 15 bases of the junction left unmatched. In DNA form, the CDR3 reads TGTGCCACCATTGGGGACAGGGGCGTAAAAGGTGAAGCTTTCTTT. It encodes CATIGDRGVKGEAFF.

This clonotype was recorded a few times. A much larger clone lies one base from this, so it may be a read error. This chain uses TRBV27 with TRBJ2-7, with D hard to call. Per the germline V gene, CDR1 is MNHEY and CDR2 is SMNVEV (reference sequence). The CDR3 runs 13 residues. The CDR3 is CASSFGLNYGQYF. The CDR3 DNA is TGTGCCAGCAGTTTCGGGCTAAACTACGGGCAGTACTTC.

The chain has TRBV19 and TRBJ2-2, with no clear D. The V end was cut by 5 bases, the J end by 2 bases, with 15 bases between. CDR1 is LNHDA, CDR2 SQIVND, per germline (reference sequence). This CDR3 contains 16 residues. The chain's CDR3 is CASSPRSRRNTGELFF. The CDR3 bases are TGTGCCAGTAGTCCTCGTAGTCGGAGAAACACCGGGGAGCTGTTTTTT.

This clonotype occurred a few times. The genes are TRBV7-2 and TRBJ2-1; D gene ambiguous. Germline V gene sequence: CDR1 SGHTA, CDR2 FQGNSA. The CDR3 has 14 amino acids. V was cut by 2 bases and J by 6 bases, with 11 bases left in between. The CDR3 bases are TGTGCCAGCAGCTTAACCCCTTGGAGCAATGAGCAGTTCTTC. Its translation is CASSLTPWSNEQFF.

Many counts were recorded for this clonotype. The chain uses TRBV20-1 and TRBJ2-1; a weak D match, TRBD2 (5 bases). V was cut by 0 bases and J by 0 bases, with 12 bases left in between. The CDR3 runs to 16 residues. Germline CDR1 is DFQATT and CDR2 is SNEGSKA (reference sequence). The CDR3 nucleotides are TGCAGTGCTAGAGACCAGCGGAGAGGCTCCTACAATGAGCAGTTCTTC. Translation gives CSARDQRRGSYNEQFF.

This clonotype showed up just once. This chain's CDR3 is CASSQGKTSNQPQHF. The CDR3 nucleotides read TGCGCCAGCAGCCAAGGGAAAACTTCCAATCAGCCCCAGCATTTT. The rearrangement links TRBV4-1 to TRBJ1-5; D not resolved. The CDR3 is made up of 15 amino acids. Looked up from germline, CDR1 is MGHRA and CDR2 is YSYEKL. The V end lost 1 base, the J end lost 3 bases, and 10 bases lay between the germline ends.

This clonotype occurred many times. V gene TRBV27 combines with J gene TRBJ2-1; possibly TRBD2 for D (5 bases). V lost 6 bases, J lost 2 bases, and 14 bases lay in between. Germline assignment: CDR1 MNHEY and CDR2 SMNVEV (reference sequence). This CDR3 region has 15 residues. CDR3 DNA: TGTGCCAGCAGCCGGGGAGACACAGCCTACAATGAGCAGTTCTTC. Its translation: CASSRGDTAYNEQFF.

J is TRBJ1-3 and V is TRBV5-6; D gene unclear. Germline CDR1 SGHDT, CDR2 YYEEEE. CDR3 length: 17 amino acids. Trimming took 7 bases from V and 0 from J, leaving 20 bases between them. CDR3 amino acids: CASAVRGPLSSGNTIYF. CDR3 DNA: TGTGCCAGCGCGGTACGGGGTCCCCTGTCCTCTGGAAACACCATATATTTT.

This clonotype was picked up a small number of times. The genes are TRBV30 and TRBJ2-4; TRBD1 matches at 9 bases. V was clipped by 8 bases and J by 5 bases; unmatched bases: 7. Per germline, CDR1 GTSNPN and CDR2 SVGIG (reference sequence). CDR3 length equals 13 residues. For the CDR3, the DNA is TGTGCCAGCGACAGGGGGTATCAAAACATTCAGTACTTC. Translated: CASDRGYQNIQYF.

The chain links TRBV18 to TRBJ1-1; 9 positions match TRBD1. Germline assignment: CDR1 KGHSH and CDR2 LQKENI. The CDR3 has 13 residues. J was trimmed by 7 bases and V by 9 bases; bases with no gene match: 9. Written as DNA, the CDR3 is TGTGCCAGTCTTACAGGGGGCGACGGTGAAGCTTTCTTT. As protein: CASLTGGDGEAFF. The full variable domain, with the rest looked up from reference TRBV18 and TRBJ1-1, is NAGVMQNPRHLVRRRGQEARLRCSPMKGHSHVYWYRQLPEEGLKFMVYLQKENIIDESGMPKERFSAEFPKEGPSILRIQQVVRGDSAAYFCASLTGGDGEAFFGQGTRLTVV.

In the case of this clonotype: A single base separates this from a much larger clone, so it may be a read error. The DNA for the CDR3 is TGTGCCAGCAGCTTAGGGGACTTCTACAATGAGCAGTTCTTC. It yields the protein CASSLGDFYNEQFF. The V and J genes are TRBV7-9 and TRBJ2-1; tentatively, D is TRBD2 (6 bases). V gave up 1 base and J gave up 3 bases, with 7 bases separating them. The CDR3 is made up of 14 amino acids. Germline lookup yields CDR1 SEHNR and CDR2 FQNEAQ (reference sequence). Variable domain in full (rest from reference TRBV7-9 and TRBJ2-1): DTGVSQNPRHKITKRGQNVTFRCDPISEHNRLYWYRQTLGQGPEFLTYFQNEAQLEKSRLLSDRFSAERPKGSFSTLEIQRTEQGDSAMYLCASSLGDFYNEQFFGPGTRLTVL.